The source of this T cell receptor (beta chain) is a study of Ad26.COV2.S vaccination and SARS-CoV-2 variants. Study summary: Donor was assigned to the Ad26.COV2.S arm of trial COV1001.

Germline CDR1 SGHRS, CDR2 YFSETQ. Trimming removed 5 bases from V and 8 bases from J, with 10 bases in between. CDR3 length: 12 amino acids. Here immunoSEQ multiplex PCR was the method, and the copy in TCRdb shows in-frame clones only, minus some. The table has about 480,000 clones, roughly 89% seen once. Documented treatment: around 19 received Ad26.COV2.S at low or high dose, single or two shots; roughly 5 received placebo; per-sample allocation not given. Sample collection was performed on day 63 after the first vaccine or placebo injection. The donor's status was that of an adult aged 18-55 years in Boston.

The sample consisted of peripheral blood, taken in a trial of Ad26.COV2.S vaccine versus placebo. This receptor was taken from a person aged 18-65 years who received the Ad26.COV2.S COVID-19 vaccine or a placebo. This chain uses TRBV5-1 with TRBJ1-4; D unclear. DNA of the CDR3: TGCGCCAGCAGTCGGGGAAACGAAAAACTGTTTTTT. It is translated as CASSRGNEKLFF. The full variable domain, in which reference TRBV5-1 and TRBJ1-4 provide the parts outside the CDR3, is KAGVTQTPRYLIKTRGQQVTLSCSPISGHRSVSWYQQTPGQGLQFLFEYFSETQRNKGNFPGRFSGRQFSNSRSEMNVSTLELGDSALYLCASSRGNEKLFFGSGTQLSVL.